This TCR beta chain was sequenced during a study of beta chain features in type 1 diabetes. Worth noting for this clone: Its antigen is not known.

Researchers reported sorting CD4+ naive, central memory, regulatory and stem cell-like memory cells via CD45RO/CCR7/CD25/CD127/CD95/CD27. The entirety of the isolated RNA underwent reverse transcription, so expressed TCRB transcripts were sequenced. TCRdb's copy holds only in-frame clones and misses some; the assay was immunoSEQ multiplex PCR. The table lists about 160,000 clones, 9% of them singletons, with 0.7% in the top ten. Points from the study as a whole: Researchers report that Type 1 diabetes patients had moderately but significantly shorter TCRB CDR3s across all four CD4+ subsets. Cells that show high TCR expression could be over-represented by cDNA sequencing.

This CDR3 is 15 amino acids long. J was trimmed by 8 bases and V by 2 bases; bases with no gene match: 9. CDR1 and CDR2 (germline): SQVTM, ANQGSEA. The receptor was derived from a woman aged 30 to 39 with type 1 diabetes. Sequenced input: central memory CD4+ T cells from blood. This rearrangement joins TRBV29-1 to TRBJ2-1; 10 bases fit TRBD2. This CDR3 reads CSVEYSSGSLDEQFF. CDR3 sequence (DNA): TGCAGCGTTGAATACTCTAGCGGGAGTTTGGATGAGCAGTTCTTC.